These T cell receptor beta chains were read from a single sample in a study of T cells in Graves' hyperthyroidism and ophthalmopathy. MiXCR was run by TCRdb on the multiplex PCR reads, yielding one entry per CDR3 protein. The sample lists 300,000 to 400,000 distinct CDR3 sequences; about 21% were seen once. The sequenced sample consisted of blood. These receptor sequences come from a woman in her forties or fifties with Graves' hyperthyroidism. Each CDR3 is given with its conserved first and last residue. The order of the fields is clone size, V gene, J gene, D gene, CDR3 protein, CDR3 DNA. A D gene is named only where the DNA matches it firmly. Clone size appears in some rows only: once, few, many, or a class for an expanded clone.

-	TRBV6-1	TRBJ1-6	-	CASMSRGNSPLHF	TGTGCCAGCATGAGCAGGGGTAATTCACCCCTCCACTTT
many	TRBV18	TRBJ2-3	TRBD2	CASSPLSSGSADTQYF	TGTGCCAGCTCACCACTATCTAGCGGGAGTGCAGATACGCAGTATTTT
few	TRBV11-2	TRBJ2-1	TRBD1	CASSSTQGQHNEQFF	TGTGCCAGCAGCTCGACCCAGGGACAGCACAATGAGCAGTTCTTC
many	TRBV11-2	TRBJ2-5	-	CASSLEFRYQETQYF	TGTGCCAGCAGCTTAGAGTTCAGGTACCAAGAGACCCAGTACTTC
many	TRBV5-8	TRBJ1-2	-	CASSLEQFGYTF	TGTGCCAGCAGCTTGGAACAGTTTGGCTACACCTTC
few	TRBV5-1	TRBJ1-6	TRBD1	CASRSGTGNSPLHF	TGCGCCAGCAGATCCGGGACAGGGAATTCACCCCTCCACTTT
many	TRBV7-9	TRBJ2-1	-	CASSSRTTRSYNEQFF	TGTGCCAGCAGCTCGCGGACTACCCGATCCTACAATGAGCAGTTCTTC
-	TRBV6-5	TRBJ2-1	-	CASSYLAGADNEQFF	TGTGCCAGCAGTTACTTGGCAGGGGCAGACAATGAGCAGTTCTTC
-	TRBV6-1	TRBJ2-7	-	CASSDVPSSPYEQYF	TGTGCCAGCAGTGATGTCCCAAGTAGTCCCTACGAGCAGTACTTC
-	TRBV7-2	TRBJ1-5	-	CASSYYSFNQPQHF	TGTGCCAGCAGCTATTACAGTTTCAATCAGCCCCAGCATTTT
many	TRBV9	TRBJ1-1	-	CASSPQQGVDTEAFF	TGTGCCAGCAGCCCGCAACAGGGCGTGGACACTGAAGCTTTCTTT
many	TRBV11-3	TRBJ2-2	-	CASSSEGRTTGELFF	TGTGCCAGCAGCTCCGAAGGGAGGACTACCGGGGAGCTGTTTTTT
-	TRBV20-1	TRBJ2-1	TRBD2	CSARDPVAGVSEQFF	TGCAGTGCTAGAGATCCAGTAGCGGGAGTATCGGAGCAGTTCTTC
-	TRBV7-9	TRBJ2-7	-	CASSGTGTEKAYEQYF	TGTGCCAGCAGCGGTACCGGGACCGAGAAAGCCTACGAGCAGTACTTC